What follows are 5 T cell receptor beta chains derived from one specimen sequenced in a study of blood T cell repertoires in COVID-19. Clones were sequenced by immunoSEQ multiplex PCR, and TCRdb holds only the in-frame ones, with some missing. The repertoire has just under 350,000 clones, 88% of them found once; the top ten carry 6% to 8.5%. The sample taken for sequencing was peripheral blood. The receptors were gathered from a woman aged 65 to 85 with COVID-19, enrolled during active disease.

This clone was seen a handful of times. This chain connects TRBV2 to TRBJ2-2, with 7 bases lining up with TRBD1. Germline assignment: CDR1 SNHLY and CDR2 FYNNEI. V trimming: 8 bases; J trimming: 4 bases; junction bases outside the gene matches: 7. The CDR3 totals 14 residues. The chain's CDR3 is CASSTGAGTGELFF. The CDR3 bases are TGTGCCAGCTCAACAGGGGCGGGCACCGGGGAGCTGTTTTTT.

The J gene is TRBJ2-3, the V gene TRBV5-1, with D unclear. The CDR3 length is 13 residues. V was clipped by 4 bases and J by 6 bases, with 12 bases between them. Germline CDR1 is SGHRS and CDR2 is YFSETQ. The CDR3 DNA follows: TGCGCCAGCAGCCTCGATCGGTTGGATACGCAGTATTTT. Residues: CASSLDRLDTQYF.

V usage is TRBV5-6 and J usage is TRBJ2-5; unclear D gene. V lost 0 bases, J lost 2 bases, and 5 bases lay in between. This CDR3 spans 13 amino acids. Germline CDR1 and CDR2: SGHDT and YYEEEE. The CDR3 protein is CASSLVLQETQYF. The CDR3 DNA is TGTGCCAGCAGCTTGGTCTTACAAGAGACCCAGTACTTC. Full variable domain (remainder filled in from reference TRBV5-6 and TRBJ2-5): DAGVTQSPTHLIKTRGQQVTLRCSPKSGHDTVSWYQQALGQGPQFIFQYYEEEERQRGNFPDRFSGHQFPNYSSELNVNALLLGDSALYLCASSLVLQETQYFGPGTRLLVL.

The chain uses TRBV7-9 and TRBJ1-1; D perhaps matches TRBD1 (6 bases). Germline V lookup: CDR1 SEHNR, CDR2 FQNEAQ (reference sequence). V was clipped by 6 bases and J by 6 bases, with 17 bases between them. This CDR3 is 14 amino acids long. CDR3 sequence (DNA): TGTGCCAGCAGACAGAGTACAGGGTTCCCTGAAGCTTTCTTT. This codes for CASRQSTGFPEAFF.

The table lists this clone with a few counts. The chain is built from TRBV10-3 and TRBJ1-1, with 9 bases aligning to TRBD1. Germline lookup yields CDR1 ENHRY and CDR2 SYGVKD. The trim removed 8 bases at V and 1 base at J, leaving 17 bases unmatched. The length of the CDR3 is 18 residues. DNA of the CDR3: TGTGCCATCTCACAGGGGGCAACGGTGGGATCTGGGAACACTGAAGCTTTCTTT. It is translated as CAISQGATVGSGNTEAFF.